Only a few counts were recorded for the clone carrying this T cell receptor beta chain. Its antigen is as yet unknown. Primers included in the PCR were 60 Vbeta and 13 Jbeta primers. Data came from immunoSEQ multiplex PCR; TCRdb stores just in-frame clones and leaves some out. The sample holds about 190,000 clones; 60% to 85% are singletons and the top ten take 1.6%. With 3 bases clipped from V and 8 bases from J, the junction kept 11 bases outside the gene matches. Germline V gene sequence: CDR1 SGHKS, CDR2 YYEKEE (reference sequence). There are 15 residues in the CDR3. The sample belongs to a study of cytomegalovirus exposure and HLA in healthy donors. Study conclusions and caveats: Upon later analysis, HLA-associated TCR beta chains proved more clonally expanded than other, equally common chains.

The receptor was derived from a young woman in good health and CMV-seronegative. V is TRBV5-5 and J is TRBJ1-2, with 9 bases fitting TRBD1. Source material: PBMCs. The CDR3 coding sequence is TGTGCCAGCAGCTCAACGGGACAGGGCAAAGAAGGCTACACCTTC. It encodes CASSSTGQGKEGYTF.